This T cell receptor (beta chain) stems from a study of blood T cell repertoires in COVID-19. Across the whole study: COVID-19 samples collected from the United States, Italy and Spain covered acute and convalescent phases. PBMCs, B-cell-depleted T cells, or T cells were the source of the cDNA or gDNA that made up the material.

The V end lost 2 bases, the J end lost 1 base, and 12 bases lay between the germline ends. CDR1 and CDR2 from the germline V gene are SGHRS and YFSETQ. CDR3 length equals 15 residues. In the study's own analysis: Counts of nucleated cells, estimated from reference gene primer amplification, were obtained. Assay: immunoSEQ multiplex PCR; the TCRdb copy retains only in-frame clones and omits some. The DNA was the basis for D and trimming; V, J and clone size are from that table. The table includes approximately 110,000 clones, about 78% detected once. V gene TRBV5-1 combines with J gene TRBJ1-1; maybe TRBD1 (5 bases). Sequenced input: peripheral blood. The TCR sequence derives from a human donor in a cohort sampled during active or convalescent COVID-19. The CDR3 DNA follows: TGCGCCAGCAGCTTTAGTCTCGGGGGGAACACTGAAGCTTTCTTT. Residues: CASSFSLGGNTEAFF.